The next 25 T cell receptor beta chains were all read from a single sample in a study of beta chain features in type 1 diabetes. Study-level points and caveats: All four CD4+ subsets of Type 1 diabetes patients contained TCRB CDR3s that were moderately but significantly shorter.

Antigens for these TCRs are unknown. Reverse transcribing all isolated RNA meant expressed TCRB transcripts were sequenced. The method was immunoSEQ multiplex PCR; TCRdb's version includes in-frame clones alone and lacks a portion of them. The table has around 160,000 clones, 6.5% to 10% seen once. The sequenced material came from central memory CD4+ T cells from blood. These receptors came from a woman between 18 and 29 years old with type 1 diabetes.

This clone was recorded at least ten times. V usage is TRBV2 and J usage is TRBJ1-5; D unresolved. The CDR3 covers 13 residues. V was clipped by 8 bases and J by 2 bases, with 10 bases between them. Looked up from germline, CDR1 is SNHLY and CDR2 is FYNNEI. The CDR3 spells CASLFQGNQPQHF. CDR3 DNA sequence: TGTGCCAGCCTTTTTCAGGGCAATCAGCCCCAGCATTTT.

This chain uses TRBV28 with TRBJ1-4; 8 nucleotides line up with TRBD1. The germline gives CDR1 MDHEN, CDR2 SYDVKM. The CDR3 loop spans 14 amino acids. The V and J ends lost 9 bases and 8 bases, in that order; junction bases with no gene match: 11. This CDR3 is CASCASGGQEKLFF. CDR3 DNA sequence: TGTGCCAGTTGTGCCTCAGGGGGCCAGGAAAAACTGTTTTTT.

This clone was seen only a few times. J is TRBJ2-5 and V is TRBV2; TRBD1 agrees at 8 bases. The DNA end is more similar to TRBJ2-7, so the J call may be wrong. The CDR3 loop spans 18 amino acids. Germline V lookup: CDR1 SNHLY, CDR2 FYNNEI. CDR3 region: CASSKDRALNVPTYEQYF. CDR3 in DNA: TGTGCCAGCAGTAAGGACAGGGCTTTGAACGTCCCCACATACGAGCAGTACTTC.

The chain is built from TRBV7-9 and TRBJ2-7; TRBD2 agrees at 8 bases. V trimming: 5 bases; J trimming: 2 bases; junction bases outside the gene matches: 11. The V gene's germline CDR1 is SEHNR and CDR2 FQNEAQ (reference sequence). This CDR3 has 16 residues. The CDR3 nucleotides read TGTGCCAGCAGCCCCCGAGGCGGGAGGTCAGCCTACGAGCAGTACTTC. Protein sequence: CASSPRGGRSAYEQYF.

This clone turned up a few times. The V and J genes are TRBV2 and TRBJ2-5, with D possibly TRBD1 on 6 matching bases. The CDR3 has 14 amino acids. Germline V lookup: CDR1 SNHLY, CDR2 FYNNEI. Trimming pared 5 bases from V and 2 bases from J, leaving 12 bases between. CDR3 DNA sequence: TGTGCCAGCAGTTCCCCGGACAGACAAGAGACCCAGTACTTC. It specifies CASSSPDRQETQYF.

This clone has a handful of counts. This sequence joins TRBV27 and TRBJ1-1; D unclear. Per germline, CDR1 MNHEY and CDR2 SMNVEV (reference sequence). The ends were cut back, 3 bases at V and 1 base at J, with 9 bases in the middle. CDR3 size: 14 residues. The CDR3: CASSFSAGNTEAFF. The CDR3 DNA follows: TGTGCCAGCAGTTTTTCGGCAGGGAACACTGAAGCTTTCTTT.

This clone has more than one count but fewer than ten. The V call is TRBV27, the J call TRBJ2-7, with D possibly TRBD1 on 6 matching bases. From germline, CDR1 is MNHEY and CDR2 SMNVEV (reference sequence). Trimming took 6 bases from V and 7 from J, leaving 16 bases between them. The CDR3 has 13 amino acids. In nucleotides, the CDR3 is TGTGCCAGCAGGGGACACGTAGGGTGGGAGCAGTACTTC. As protein: CASRGHVGWEQYF.

This clone was counted between two and nine times. The gene calls are TRBV9 and TRBJ2-5; 9 nucleotides match TRBD1. The junction had 9 bases not matched to a gene; V was cut back by 5 bases and J by 7 bases. The CDR3 consists of 14 residues. Germline values: CDR1 SGDLS, CDR2 YYNGEE. CDR3 coding DNA: TGTGCCAGCAGTCCCGGACAGGGGACTGGGACCCAGTACTTC. Its protein product is CASSPGQGTGTQYF.

This clone was picked up many times. The chain couples TRBV29-1 to TRBJ2-2; D remains unclear. The CDR3 is made up of 12 amino acids. Trimming pared 3 bases from V and 3 bases from J, leaving 5 bases between. Looked up from germline, CDR1 is SQVTM and CDR2 is ANQGSEA. This chain's CDR3 is CSVERDTGELFF. Written as DNA, the CDR3 is TGCAGCGTTGAGAGAGACACCGGGGAGCTGTTTTTT.

The rearrangement links TRBV28 to TRBJ1-5; 10 bases are shared with TRBD1. Germline lookup yields CDR1 MDHEN and CDR2 SYDVKM. Germline trimming cut 4 bases from V and 9 bases from J; bases unmatched to any gene: 6. The CDR3 consists of 14 residues. CDR3 sequence: CASSSPGQGTPQHF. CDR3 nucleotides: TGTGCCAGCAGTTCACCGGGACAGGGGACGCCCCAGCATTTT.

This clone occurred a few times. The J gene is TRBJ2-7, the V gene TRBV4-1; TRBD1 aligns across 11 bases. V was pared by 2 bases and J by 3 bases, with 12 bases of the junction left unmatched. Germline CDR1 and CDR2: MGHRA and YSYEKL. The CDR3 has 18 residues. CDR3 nucleotides: TGCGCCAGCAGCCAACGACCGGGACAGGGGGACAGGCGCTACGAGCAGTACTTC. Translated: CASSQRPGQGDRRYEQYF.

This clone has only a few counts. The rearrangement links TRBV10-3 to TRBJ2-5; 11 nucleotides line up with TRBD2. V lost 5 bases, J lost 1 base, and 6 bases stayed unmatched. This CDR3 region has 16 residues. The V gene's germline CDR1 is ENHRY and CDR2 SYGVKD. The CDR3 loop is CAISNIAGGSQETQYF. CDR3 sequence (DNA): TGTGCCATCAGTAATATAGCGGGAGGGTCCCAAGAGACCCAGTACTTC.

The chain's CDR3 is CASSQKTGGSSNEQFF. The CDR3 DNA follows: TGCGCCAGCAGTCAAAAAACAGGGGGAAGTTCTAATGAGCAGTTCTTC. The chain links TRBV5-1 to TRBJ2-1; 8 bases are shared with TRBD1. The germline V gene has CDR1 SGHRS and CDR2 YFSETQ. Trimming took 5 bases from V and 7 from J; bases not matched to a gene: 14. The CDR3 is 16 residues long.

In this sample, this clone turned up a few times. The chain joins TRBV5-4 to TRBJ1-2, with a possible D match to TRBD1 (6 bases). V was cut by 4 bases and J by 3 bases, with 13 bases left in between. The germline gives CDR1 SGHNT, CDR2 YYREEE (reference sequence). The CDR3 covers 14 residues. Written as DNA, the CDR3 is TGTGCCAGCAGCGGGCGGACAGTACACTATGGCTACACCTTC. This sequence encodes CASSGRTVHYGYTF. Complete variable domain (other parts from reference TRBV5-4 and TRBJ1-2): ETGVTQSPTHLIKTRGQQVTLRCSSQSGHNTVSWYQQALGQGPQFIFQYYREEENGRGNFPPRFSGLQFPNYSSELNVNALELDDSALYLCASSGRTVHYGYTFGSGTRLTVV.

In this sample, this clone turned up many times. The J gene is TRBJ2-7, the V gene TRBV29-1; D may be TRBD1 (8 bases). Germline loops: CDR1 SQVTM, CDR2 ANQGSEA. Trimming left V 7 bases short and J 4 bases short, with 14 bases between. CDR3 length equals 12 residues. CDR3 bases: TGCAGCGCAACACAGGGGGGGTACGAGCAGTACTTC. It specifies CSATQGGYEQYF.

This clone was seen a handful of times. This rearrangement joins TRBV11-1 to TRBJ1-3, with D tentatively TRBD1 (5 bases). The CDR3 consists of 15 residues. V gave up 2 bases and J gave up 0 bases, with 8 bases separating them. Germline CDR1 is SGHAT and CDR2 is FQDESV (reference sequence). The CDR3 loop is CASSLSDSSGNTIYF. The CDR3 DNA sequence: TGTGCCAGCAGCTTAAGCGACAGCTCTGGAAACACCATATATTTT.

This clone was seen a handful of times. This chain joins TRBV11-3 and TRBJ2-4; possibly TRBD2 for D (5 bases). The CDR3 loop spans 14 amino acids. Trimming took 0 bases from V and 14 from J, leaving 17 bases between them. Germline values: CDR1 SGHNT, CDR2 YENEEA. The CDR3 bases are TGTGCCAGCAGCTTAGATGGTAGCGACAATAGGGAGTACTTC. Its translation: CASSLDGSDNREYF.

This clone was picked up a small number of times. This chain joins TRBV7-9 and TRBJ1-1; D is perhaps TRBD1 (5 bases). This CDR3 spans 15 amino acids. Germline V lookup: CDR1 SEHNR, CDR2 FQNEAQ (reference sequence). Trimming took off 5 bases at V and 0 bases at J, with 13 bases between the two ends. CDR3: CASSVGSGMNTEAFF. The CDR3 coding sequence is TGTGCCAGCAGCGTCGGATCAGGGATGAACACTGAAGCTTTCTTT.

This clone has just a few counts. The chain is built from TRBV4-3 and TRBJ2-7; 15 positions match TRBD2. J was trimmed by 6 bases and V by 1 base; bases with no gene match: 4. CDR1 is LGHNA and CDR2 is YSLEER in the germline V gene. This CDR3 region has 16 residues. The CDR3 DNA reads TGCGCCAGCAGCCAAGGGACTAGCGGGGGGGACCTCGAGCAGTACTTC. Translation: CASSQGTSGGDLEQYF.

Only a few counts were recorded for this clone. J is TRBJ2-2 and V is TRBV5-4; 10 bases align to TRBD2. V lost 4 bases, J lost 6 bases, and 9 bases stayed unmatched. Germline assignment: CDR1 SGHNT and CDR2 YYREEE (reference sequence). This CDR3 has 16 residues. The CDR3 bases are TGTGCCAGCAGCCGGACTAGCGGTGGGGCCGCCGGGGAGCTGTTTTTT. Its translation: CASSRTSGGAAGELFF.

V gene TRBV15 combines with J gene TRBJ2-5; 8 bases are shared with TRBD2. The CDR3 length is 16 residues. Trimming removed 1 base from V and 2 bases from J; junction bases left unmatched: 6. CDR1 and CDR2 from the germline V gene are LNHNV and YYDKDF (reference sequence). The CDR3: CATSRGLTSGQETQYF. The CDR3 nucleotides are TGTGCCACCAGCAGAGGGTTAACTAGCGGACAAGAGACCCAGTACTTC. Supplemented by reference TRBV15 and TRBJ2-5, the full variable domain reads DAMVIQNPRYQVTQFGKPVTLSCSQTLNHNVMYWYQQKSSQAPKLLFHYYDKDFNNEADTPDNFQSRRPNTSFCFLDIRSPGLGDTAMYLCATSRGLTSGQETQYFGPGTRLLVL.

Only a few counts were recorded for this clone. The gene calls are TRBV7-9 and TRBJ2-7, with TRBD1 as a possible D gene (5 bases). The CDR3 is 14 residues long. V lost 1 base and J lost 3, with 10 bases in between. Per germline, CDR1 SEHNR and CDR2 FQNEAQ (reference sequence). The CDR3 reads CASSLGQGNYEQYF. Here the CDR3 DNA reads TGTGCCAGCAGCTTAGGCCAGGGAAACTACGAGCAGTACTTC.

This clone showed up just a few times. The chain has TRBV19 and TRBJ1-5; 7 positions match TRBD1. V was clipped by 6 bases and J by 0 bases; unmatched bases: 8. This CDR3 has 16 amino acids. Germline lookup yields CDR1 LNHDA and CDR2 SQIVND (reference sequence). The CDR3 region is CASRWVPGGSNQPQHF. CDR3 in DNA: TGTGCCAGTAGGTGGGTCCCAGGGGGTAGCAATCAGCCCCAGCATTTT.

V usage is TRBV11-2 and J usage is TRBJ2-2, with 7 positions matching TRBD1. The CDR3 is made up of 16 amino acids. Germline V gene data show CDR1 as SGHAT and CDR2 as FQNNGV. The V gene end was trimmed by 2 bases and the J gene end by 4 bases; junction bases not matched to a gene: 7. The CDR3 loop reads CASSLNPGQTTGELFF. Here the CDR3 DNA reads TGTGCCAGCAGCTTAAACCCGGGACAGACCACCGGGGAGCTGTTTTTT.

This clone was seen at least ten times. The CDR3 reads CASIGREAYEQYF. Written as DNA, the CDR3 is TGCGCCAGCATAGGACGGGAGGCCTACGAGCAGTACTTC. The rearrangement joins TRBV23-1 to TRBJ2-7; 7 positions agree with TRBD2. TRBV23-1 is an ORF, with its function uncertain. This CDR3 is 13 amino acids long. The trim removed 7 bases at V and 2 bases at J, leaving 5 bases unmatched.